This section outlines one T cell receptor (beta chain) sequence together with its context. The antigen is undetermined. The data were produced by immunoSEQ multiplex PCR, yet TCRdb's version contains in-frame clones alone and is incomplete. The sample includes 60,000 to 75,000 clones, about 90% of them seen just once. This sample stems from a study of T cell responses to AZD1222 COVID-19 vaccine. The overall study: Doses given second, at about 4 or about 12 weeks, were pooled. Overall study findings and caveats: There were repertoire samples only from the period after the peak T cell response. The donor cohort was predominantly white British with a female majority, and clonal diversity may have been underestimated. Receipt of two AZD1222 doses was followed by a rise in Spike-specific TCR breadth and depth.

Germline V gene lookup returns CDR1 GTSNPN and CDR2 SVGIG (reference sequence). This CDR3 has 13 residues. The trim removed 2 bases at V and 3 bases at J, leaving 3 bases unmatched. Sequenced here: peripheral blood, sampled on day 0 of AZD1222 vaccination. The chain is built from TRBV30 and TRBJ1-1; TRBD1 matches at 7 bases. This sequence originates from an adult in good health. In DNA, the CDR3 is TGTGCCTGGAGTACAGGGGAGGACACTGAAGCTTTCTTT. Amino acid sequence: CAWSTGEDTEAFF. Variable domain in full (rest from reference TRBV30 and TRBJ1-1): SQTIHQWPATLVQPVGSPLSLECTVEGTSNPNLYWYRQAAGRGLQLLFYSVGIGQISSEVPQNLSASRPQDRQFILSSKKLLLSDSGFYLCAWSTGEDTEAFFGQGTRLTVV.